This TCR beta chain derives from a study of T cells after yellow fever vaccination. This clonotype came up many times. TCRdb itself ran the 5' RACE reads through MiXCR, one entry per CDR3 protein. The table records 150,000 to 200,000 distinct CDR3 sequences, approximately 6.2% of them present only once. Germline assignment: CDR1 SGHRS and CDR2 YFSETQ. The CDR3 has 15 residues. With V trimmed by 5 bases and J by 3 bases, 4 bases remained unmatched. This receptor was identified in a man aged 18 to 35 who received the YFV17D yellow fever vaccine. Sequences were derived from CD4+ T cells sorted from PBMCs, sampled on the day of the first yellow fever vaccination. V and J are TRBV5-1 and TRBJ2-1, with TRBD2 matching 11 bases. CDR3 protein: CASRHSGGDYNEQFF. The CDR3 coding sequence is TGCGCCAGCAGGCATAGCGGGGGGGACTACAATGAGCAGTTCTTC.